This T cell receptor (beta chain) derives from a study of T cell repertoires in aging, cancer and after chemotherapy. Study-level background: Donors were grouped into six age bands spanning 30 or younger through 70 or older. The study, taken as a whole, reports: In each cancer cohort, median generation probability increased across chemotherapy, suggesting thymic output rebounded. In cancer patients, declining TCR diversity with age involved lost richness and lost evenness.

Amplification of TCR beta used genomic DNA extracted from peripheral blood. Rearranged V-D-J TRB sequences were amplified with a mixed TRB-A/B primer pool. A single record per CDR3 protein comes from TCRdb applying MiXCR to the multiplex PCR reads. This sample carries about 5,700 distinct CDR3 sequences, approximately 38% of them seen once, and the ten largest clones take approximately 50%. This CDR3 has 12 amino acids. Trimming stripped 4 bases from V and 4 bases from J, with 10 bases between. The germline CDR1 and CDR2 sequences are SQVTM and ANQGSEA. This clonotype qualifies as medium-sized. Its antigen is still unknown.

This clonotype was sampled from a human donor in good health. The chain couples TRBV29-1 to TRBJ1-1; possibly TRBD1 for D (6 bases). Source material: blood. The DNA of the CDR3 is TGCAGCGTTGGGACAGTTGGCACTGAAGCTTTCTTT. Its protein is CSVGTVGTEAFF.